A selection of T cell receptor beta chains follows, all from one sample in a study of OX40 agonist ivuxolimab in advanced cancers. Libraries were prepared by immunoSEQ multiplex PCR; TCRdb keeps only in-frame clonotypes and omits some of them. The sample includes 120,000 or so clones, over 85% of them seen just once. The sequences come from CD4+ or CD8+ T cells sorted from blood, collected in a trial of the OX40 agonist ivuxolimab. The origin of the receptors is an adult with an advanced solid tumor such as melanoma, head and neck, liver or kidney cancer. CDR3s include the opening cysteine and the closing phenylalanine or tryptophan. The D gene is left open where the match is weak. For some rows the clone size is stated as once, few or many, or as a class when expanded; others skip it.

>NA|TRBJ2-7|TRBV5-5|NA
CASSLVFRTDYEQYF
TGTGCCAGCAGCTTGGTCTTCAGGACGGACTACGAGCAGTACTTC
>NA|TRBJ2-7|TRBV7-8|NA
CASSLGTPGSYEQYF
TGTGCCAGCAGCTTAGGGACTCCGGGCTCCTACGAGCAGTACTTC
>NA|TRBJ2-1|TRBV19|once
CASSMGADPWNEQFF
TGTGCCAGTAGTATGGGGGCAGACCCTTGGAATGAGCAGTTCTTC
>TRBD1|TRBJ2-4|TRBV5-1|NA
CASSPRPGQIKNIQYF
TGCGCCAGCAGCCCCAGACCGGGACAGATAAAAAACATTCAGTACTTC
>NA|TRBJ2-1|TRBV12-5|NA
CASGLARIGINEQFF
TGTGCTAGTGGTTTGGCCCGAATAGGAATCAATGAGCAGTTCTTC
>NA|TRBJ1-1|TRBV5-1|NA
CASSLRGLSTEAFF
TGCGCCAGCAGCTTGCGGGGCTTAAGCACTGAAGCTTTCTTT
>NA|TRBJ2-7|TRBV6-9|NA
CASSYRSYEQYF
TGTGCCAGCAGTTATAGGAGCTACGAGCAGTACTTC
>NA|TRBJ2-3|TRBV6-5|NA
CASSYLVVDSPDTQYF
TGTGCCAGCAGTTACCTAGTCGTAGATAGCCCAGATACGCAGTATTTT
>NA|TRBJ1-1|TRBV7-3|NA
CASSKTRNIEAFF
TGTGCCAGCAGCAAAACAAGGAACATTGAAGCTTTCTTT
>TRBD1|TRBJ2-5|TRBV6-6|NA
CASSYQGTGQETQYF
TGTGCCAGCAGTTACCAGGGGACAGGCCAAGAGACCCAGTACTTC
>TRBD2|TRBJ2-3|TRBV6-1|NA
CASSMTSGVTDTQYF
TGTGCCAGCAGCATGACTAGCGGGGTCACAGATACGCAGTATTTT
>NA|TRBJ2-7|TRBV4-1|NA
CASSQAAGLPYEQYF
TGCGCCAGCAGCCAAGCAGCGGGCCTCCCCTACGAGCAGTACTTC
>NA|TRBJ2-3|TRBV5-1|NA
CASSLAGAGMDTQYF
TGCGCCAGCAGCTTGGCCGGGGCAGGGATGGATACGCAGTATTTT
>NA|TRBJ2-7|TRBV11-2|few
CASRAQSYEQYF
TGTGCCAGCAGAGCACAGAGCTACGAGCAGTACTTC
>NA|TRBJ1-5|TRBV30|NA
CAWKGQSNQPQHF
TGTGCCTGGAAAGGCCAAAGCAATCAGCCCCAGCATTTT
>NA|TRBJ1-5|TRBV21-1|NA
CASSKVGAYSNQPQHF
TGTGCCAGCAGCAAAGTTGGGGCTTACAGCAATCAGCCCCAGCATTTT